This T cell receptor (beta chain) came from a study of OX40 agonist ivuxolimab in advanced cancers. Background on the study: Patients assigned to dose escalation were diagnosed with hepatocellular carcinoma, melanoma, renal cell or head and neck cancer. Findings and limits, study-wide: Expanded clones tended on average to be more numerous among CD8+ T cells than CD4+.

Regarding this clone: Antigen specificity is unknown.

The table came from immunoSEQ multiplex PCR; TCRdb's copy has only in-frame clones and leaves some out. In the table there are tens of thousands of clones, 87% of which are singletons. This CDR3 has 12 residues. V gave up 6 bases and J gave up 4 bases, with 6 bases separating them. CDR1 is MDHEN, CDR2 SYDVKM, per germline. This specimen was CD4+ or CD8+ T cells sorted from blood, taken in a trial of the OX40 agonist ivuxolimab. The rearrangement uses TRBV28 and TRBJ2-2; unclear D gene. This clonotype originated in an adult with an advanced solid tumor such as melanoma, head and neck, liver or kidney cancer. The CDR3: CASSRSTGELFF. For the CDR3, the DNA is TGTGCCAGCAGCCGGAGCACCGGGGAGCTGTTTTTT.